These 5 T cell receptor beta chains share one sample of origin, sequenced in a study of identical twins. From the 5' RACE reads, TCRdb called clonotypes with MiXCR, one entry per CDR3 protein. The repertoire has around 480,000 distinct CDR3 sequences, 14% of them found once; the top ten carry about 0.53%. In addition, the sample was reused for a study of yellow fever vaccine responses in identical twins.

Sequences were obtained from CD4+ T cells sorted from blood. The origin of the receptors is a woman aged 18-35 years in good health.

Written as DNA, the CDR3 is TGCGCCAGCAGCGGCACCGGGACAGGGCTCGAGCAGTACTTC. It encodes CASSGTGTGLEQYF. This chain joins TRBV5-1 and TRBJ2-7; 9 bases are a match to TRBD1. The CDR3 covers 14 residues. With 4 bases clipped from V and 6 bases from J, the junction kept 8 bases outside the gene matches. Looked up from germline, CDR1 is SGHRS and CDR2 is YFSETQ.

CDR3 sequence: CAISGGQGGTEAFF. The CDR3 region has the DNA TGTGCCATCAGTGGGGGACAGGGAGGCACTGAAGCTTTCTTT. The chain uses TRBV10-3 and TRBJ1-1; 9 nucleotides agree with TRBD1. Per germline, CDR1 ENHRY and CDR2 SYGVKD. The CDR3 is 14 residues long. Trimming took 4 bases from V and 4 from J; bases not matched to a gene: 4.

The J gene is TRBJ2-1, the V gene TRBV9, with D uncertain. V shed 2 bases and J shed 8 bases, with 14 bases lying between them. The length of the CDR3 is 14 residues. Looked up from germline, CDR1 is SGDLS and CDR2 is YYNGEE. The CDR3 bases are TGTGCCAGCAGCGTGGTCACTATGGTCGATGAGCAGTTCTTC. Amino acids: CASSVVTMVDEQFF.

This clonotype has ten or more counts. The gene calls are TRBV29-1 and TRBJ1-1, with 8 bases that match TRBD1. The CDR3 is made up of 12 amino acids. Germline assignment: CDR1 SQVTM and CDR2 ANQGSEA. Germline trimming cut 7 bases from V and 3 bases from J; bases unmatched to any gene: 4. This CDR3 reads CSAGGWDTEAFF. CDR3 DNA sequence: TGCAGCGCAGGGGGCTGGGACACTGAAGCTTTCTTT. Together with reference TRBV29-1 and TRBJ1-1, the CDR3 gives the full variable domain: SAVISQKPSRDICQRGTSLTIQCQVDSQVTMMFWYRQQPGQSLTLIATANQGSEATYESGFVIDKFPISRPNLTFSTLTVSNMSPEDSSIYLCSAGGWDTEAFFGQGTRLTVV.

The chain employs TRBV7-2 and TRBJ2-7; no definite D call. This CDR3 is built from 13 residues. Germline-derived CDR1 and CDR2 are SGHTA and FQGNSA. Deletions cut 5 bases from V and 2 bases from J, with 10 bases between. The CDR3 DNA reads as TGTGCCAGCAGCCTCATCGTAGCCTACGAGCAGTACTTC. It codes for CASSLIVAYEQYF.